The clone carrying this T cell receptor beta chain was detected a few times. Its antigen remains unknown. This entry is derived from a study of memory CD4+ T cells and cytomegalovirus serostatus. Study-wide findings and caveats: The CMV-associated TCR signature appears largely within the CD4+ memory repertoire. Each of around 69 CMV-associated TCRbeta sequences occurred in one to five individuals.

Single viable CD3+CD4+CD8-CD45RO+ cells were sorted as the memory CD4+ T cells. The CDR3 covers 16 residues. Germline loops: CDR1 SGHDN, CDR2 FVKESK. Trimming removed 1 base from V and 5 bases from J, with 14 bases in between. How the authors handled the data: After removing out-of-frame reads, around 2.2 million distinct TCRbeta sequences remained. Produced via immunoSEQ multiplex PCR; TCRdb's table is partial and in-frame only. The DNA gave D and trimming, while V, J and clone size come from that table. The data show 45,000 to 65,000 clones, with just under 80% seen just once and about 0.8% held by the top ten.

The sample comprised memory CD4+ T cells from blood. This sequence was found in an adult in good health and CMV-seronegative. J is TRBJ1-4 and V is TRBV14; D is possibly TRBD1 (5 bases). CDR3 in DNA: TGTGCCAGCAGCCAAGTAGGTGGACAACGCAATGAAAAACTGTTTTTT. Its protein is CASSQVGGQRNEKLFF.